This T cell receptor (beta chain) originates from a study of human T cells and chemical hapten exposure. Study background: TCR yield per sample varied, mainly due to pooled library volumes. Study results and limitations: As patch test score rose, PT1 expanded TCR counts tended to rise as well. Expanded TCR sets contained significantly more large CDR3 similarity clusters than controls.

Deletions cut 4 bases from V and 2 bases from J, with 18 bases between. Germline CDR1 is LGHNA and CDR2 is YNFKEQ. This CDR3 has 17 residues. Documented time point: patch test 2, 6 weeks after DPC sensitization. Indicated treatment: therapeutic diphenylcyclopropenone sensitization with weekly scalp DPC. In the study's own analysis: Samples held a median of 95,638 TCRs, range about 20,000–690,600. Each CDR3 protein gets one entry after TCRdb re-called the RACE reads with MiXCR. The V and J calls come from TCRdb's annotation, not from the publication. The table includes fewer than 100,000 distinct CDR3 sequences, roughly 12% detected once. This clonotype was seen ten or more times. Antigen specificity is unknown.

The sequence came from a man aged 18 to 35 with alopecia areata. Some clones in this sample may be carry-over from other donors' samples. The chain carries TRBV4-2 and TRBJ1-3; no clear D gene. The material sequenced was whole blood, taken in connection with sensitization to the hapten diphenylcyclopropenone (DPC). Here the CDR3 reads CASSPAQRYNAGNTIYF. The DNA of the CDR3 is TGTGCCAGCAGCCCAGCACAGCGGTATAACGCTGGAAACACCATATATTTT.